The 29 T cell receptor beta chains in this list originate from one sample, sequenced in a study of vaccination effects on CD4 cells after COVID-19. Profiled with immunoSEQ multiplex PCR; TCRdb holds only in-frame clones, not every one. The sample has 47,000 or so clones; roughly three quarters are singletons. Their specific antigens are unknown. Cultured cells yielded isolated CD4+ T cells after 10 days. The participants, recipients of two vaccine doses, got either BNT162b2 or mRNA-1273. The starting material was CD4+ T cells from PBMCs cultured without peptide, obtained after COVID-19 vaccination. These receptors were taken from a human donor who received a COVID-19 vaccine.

The chain recombines TRBV9 with TRBJ1-1; D may be TRBD1 (5 bases). Germline CDR1 and CDR2: SGDLS and YYNGEE. The CDR3 has 15 amino acids. V lost 0 bases and J 5 bases, leaving 14 bases between the germline ends. The chain's CDR3 is CASSVGGGVYTEAFF. The DNA for the CDR3 is TGTGCCAGCAGCGTAGGGGGCGGGGTCTATACTGAAGCTTTCTTT.

The chain combines TRBV5-4 with TRBJ2-1; 8 nucleotides match TRBD2. Germline V gene sequence: CDR1 SGHNT, CDR2 YYREEE (reference sequence). The J segment lost 3 bases and the V segment lost 4 bases, leaving 6 bases of the junction unmatched. This CDR3 comprises 15 residues. The CDR3 protein is CASSLGGTSYNEQFF. In DNA, the CDR3 is TGTGCCAGCAGCCTAGGAGGGACTAGCTACAATGAGCAGTTCTTC. Combining the CDR3 with reference TRBV5-4 and TRBJ2-1 gives the whole variable domain ETGVTQSPTHLIKTRGQQVTLRCSSQSGHNTVSWYQQALGQGPQFIFQYYREEENGRGNFPPRFSGLQFPNYSSELNVNALELDDSALYLCASSLGGTSYNEQFFGPGTRLTVL.

This chain links TRBV6-6 with TRBJ2-7, with D tentatively TRBD2 (6 bases). This CDR3 is built from 15 residues. Germline lookup yields CDR1 MNHNY and CDR2 SVGAGI (reference sequence). V was trimmed by 7 bases and J by 0 bases, leaving 16 bases between them. The CDR3 spells CASTNGVGGSYEQYF. DNA of the CDR3: TGTGCCAGCACCAACGGGGTGGGGGGCTCCTACGAGCAGTACTTC.

Only a few counts were recorded for this clone. V usage is TRBV12-3 or TRBV12-4 and J usage is TRBJ2-1, with no clear D. V was pared by 3 bases and J by 1 base, with 4 bases between. This CDR3 spans 13 amino acids. In nucleotides, the CDR3 is TGTGCCAGCAGTTTGCGGTCCTACAATGAGCAGTTCTTC. Protein product: CASSLRSYNEQFF.

This sequence joins TRBV7-9 and TRBJ1-1, with D perhaps matching TRBD1 (5 bases). From germline, CDR1 is SEHNR and CDR2 FQNEAQ (reference sequence). Trimming stripped 1 base from V and 4 bases from J, with 7 bases between. The CDR3 length is 13 residues. CDR3 bases: TGTGCCAGCAGCTTAGACGGGGGCACTGAAGCTTTCTTT. This sequence encodes CASSLDGGTEAFF. The full variable domain, its missing parts supplied by reference TRBV7-9 and TRBJ1-1, is DTGVSQNPRHKITKRGQNVTFRCDPISEHNRLYWYRQTLGQGPEFLTYFQNEAQLEKSRLLSDRFSAERPKGSFSTLEIQRTEQGDSAMYLCASSLDGGTEAFFGQGTRLTVV.

The rearrangement links TRBV7-9 to TRBJ1-2, with D possibly TRBD1 on 6 matching bases. This CDR3 has 15 residues. Trimming removed 5 bases from V and 0 bases from J, with 13 bases in between. CDR1 and CDR2 (germline): SEHNR, FQNEAQ (reference sequence). The CDR3 coding sequence is TGTGCCAGCAGCCCCGCGACAGGAGCTAACTATGGCTACACCTTC. Translated, it gives CASSPATGANYGYTF.

The chain uses TRBV7-2 and TRBJ2-7, with D perhaps matching TRBD2 (5 bases). CDR1 and CDR2 from the germline V gene are SGHTA and FQGNSA. V was cut by 1 base and J by 0 bases, with 13 bases left in between. This CDR3 has 16 amino acids. The CDR3 nucleotides read TGTGCCAGCAGCTTAGTTTCTTGGGAGAGCTCCTACGAGCAGTACTTC. This codes for CASSLVSWESSYEQYF.

The chain has TRBV29-1 and TRBJ1-1; unclear D gene. Germline V gene lookup returns CDR1 SQVTM and CDR2 ANQGSEA. V shed 1 base and J shed 1 base, with 10 bases lying between them. CDR3 length equals 14 residues. CDR3 nucleotides: TGCAGCGTTGAAGTCAATAGACAGAACACTGAAGCTTTCTTT. Translated: CSVEVNRQNTEAFF.

The CDR3 DNA is TGTGCCAGTAGTTTCCCTCGACCTCAGCCCCAGCATTTT. Amino acid sequence: CASSFPRPQPQHF. V is TRBV19 and J is TRBJ1-5; D call uncertain. The V gene's germline CDR1 is LNHDA and CDR2 SQIVND (reference sequence). Trimming took 5 bases from V and 6 from J, leaving 11 bases between them. The CDR3 runs to 13 residues.

The chain uses TRBV5-1 and TRBJ1-2; 10 bases line up with TRBD1. The CDR3 totals 15 residues. V lost 0 bases and J lost 7; bases outside the gene matches: 6. Germline CDR1 and CDR2: SGHRS and YFSETQ. The CDR3 protein is CASSLDLGTGVGYTF. The CDR3 DNA is TGCGCCAGCAGCTTGGATCTTGGGACAGGGGTTGGCTACACCTTC.

J is TRBJ1-6 and V is TRBV10-2; TRBD1 might be the D (6 bases). The CDR3 totals 13 residues. Trimming removed 6 bases at V and 6 bases at J, with 9 bases between. Per germline, CDR1 WSHSY and CDR2 SAAADI. CDR3: CASRTGSNSPLHF. The CDR3 coding sequence is TGCGCCAGCAGAACAGGGAGTAATTCACCCCTCCACTTT.

V is TRBV7-9 and J is TRBJ2-3; 10 positions match TRBD2. This CDR3 has 15 residues. CDR1 SEHNR and CDR2 FQNEAQ come from the germline V gene (reference sequence). The J segment lost 10 bases and the V segment lost 5 bases, leaving 12 bases of the junction unmatched. This chain's CDR3 is CASSPAGGPGAPQYF. The CDR3 DNA reads TGTGCCAGCAGCCCAGCGGGAGGGCCAGGAGCGCCGCAGTATTTT.

The rearrangement links TRBV9 to TRBJ2-1; D gene unclear. The CDR3 covers 9 residues. The germline V gene encodes CDR1 SGDLS and CDR2 YYNGEE. Trimming removed 6 bases at V and 10 bases at J, with 5 bases between. The CDR3 nucleotides read TGTGCCAGCAACGACGAGCAGTTCTTC. This gives the protein CASNDEQFF.

This clone has only a few counts. The same CDR3 is also encoded by other DNA sequences in this sample. CDR3 nucleotide sequence: TGTGCCAGTAGTTCAGGATTGAACACTGAAGCTTTCTTT. This translates into CASSSGLNTEAFF. This chain uses TRBV19 with TRBJ1-1, with D unresolved. V was trimmed by 5 bases and J by 0 bases, leaving 7 bases between them. There are 13 residues in the CDR3. In germline, CDR1 is LNHDA, CDR2 SQIVND (reference sequence).

The genes are TRBV19 and TRBJ2-1; 8 positions match TRBD2. V was pared by 5 bases and J by 13 bases, with 16 bases of the junction left unmatched. Germline values: CDR1 LNHDA, CDR2 SQIVND (reference sequence). The CDR3 contains 15 residues. The CDR3 is CASSSSGRKLLEQFF. The CDR3 DNA reads as TGTGCCAGTAGTTCGAGCGGGAGAAAACTCCTGGAACAGTTCTTC.

The chain combines TRBV28 with TRBJ1-2; the D is unclear. This CDR3 is built from 13 residues. With 3 bases removed from V and 8 bases from J, the gap between germline ends came to 13 bases. Germline CDR1 MDHEN, CDR2 SYDVKM. The CDR3 protein is CASSFPVGGGYTF. CDR3 DNA: TGTGCCAGCAGTTTCCCCGTAGGTGGCGGCTACACCTTC.

This clone was recorded once. V usage is TRBV5-1 and J usage is TRBJ1-1; no firm D call. Trimming stripped 2 bases from V and 4 bases from J, with 9 bases between. Germline CDR1 and CDR2: SGHRS and YFSETQ. There are 13 residues in the CDR3. The CDR3 here is CASSLDGFTEAFF. CDR3 DNA: TGCGCCAGCAGCTTAGACGGGTTCACTGAAGCTTTCTTT.

The chain carries TRBV7-2 and TRBJ1-1; D gene unclear. CDR1 and CDR2 (germline): SGHTA, FQGNSA. CDR3 length: 15 amino acids. Trimming stripped 5 bases from V and 4 bases from J, with 17 bases between. Here the CDR3 reads CASSAIGDLGTEAFF. The CDR3 DNA reads TGTGCCAGCAGCGCCATCGGGGATTTAGGCACTGAAGCTTTCTTT.

CDR3 in DNA: TGTGCCAGCAGCTTGATTGCTCGGGGCTCCTACAATGAGCAGTTCTTC. It translates to CASSLIARGSYNEQFF. The chain has TRBV5-6 and TRBJ2-1, with D possibly matching TRBD2 (5 bases). The length of the CDR3 is 16 residues. Looked up from germline, CDR1 is SGHDT and CDR2 is YYEEEE. Trimming stripped 1 base from V and 0 bases from J, with 11 bases between.

This chain links TRBV11-3 with TRBJ2-3; D possibly matches TRBD1 or TRBD2 (5 bases each). Germline CDR1 SGHNT, CDR2 YENEEA. This CDR3 contains 18 residues. The V end lost 4 bases, the J end lost 2 bases, and 22 bases lay between the germline ends. The chain's CDR3 is CASSSDGPGTSNTDTQYF. The DNA for the CDR3 is TGTGCCAGCAGCTCGGACGGACCCGGGACGAGTAACACAGATACGCAGTATTTT.

The chain employs TRBV5-1 and TRBJ2-3; 14 bases align to TRBD2. CDR3 length equals 21 residues. Germline V gives CDR1 SGHRS, CDR2 YFSETQ. Trimming cost V 2 bases and J 0 bases; bases outside gene matches: 14. The CDR3 DNA is TGCGCCAGCAGCTTTTACCCATCCGGGACTAGCGGGGGAACTAGCACAGATACGCAGTATTTT. It is translated as CASSFYPSGTSGGTSTDTQYF.

The chain is built from TRBV9 and TRBJ2-7; TRBD1 matches at 8 bases. Germline values: CDR1 SGDLS, CDR2 YYNGEE. This CDR3 is built from 15 residues. Losses at the gene ends were 4 bases for V and 4 bases for J; bases not matched to a gene: 10. CDR3 protein: CASSPWTGKLYEQYF. Written as DNA, the CDR3 is TGTGCCAGCAGCCCCTGGACAGGGAAATTATACGAGCAGTACTTC. The whole variable domain, filled in from reference TRBV9 and TRBJ2-7, reads DSGVTQTPKHLITATGQRVTLRCSPRSGDLSVYWYQQSLDQGLQFLIQYYNGEERAKGNILERFSAQQFPDLHSELNLSSLELGDSALYFCASSPWTGKLYEQYFGPGTRLTVT.

This sequence joins TRBV10-3 and TRBJ2-1; D possibly corresponds to TRBD2 (6 bases). V was trimmed by 6 bases and J by 0 bases, leaving 9 bases between them. The CDR3 has 14 amino acids. The germline V gene encodes CDR1 ENHRY and CDR2 SYGVKD. CDR3 nucleotides: TGTGCCATCAGGGAGCGGGTCTCCTACAATGAGCAGTTCTTC. It translates to CAIRERVSYNEQFF.

The J gene is TRBJ2-1, the V gene TRBV7-9; D might be TRBD2 (6 bases). V was shortened by 5 bases and J by 9 bases, with 14 bases between the two germline ends. This CDR3 spans 13 amino acids. The germline gives CDR1 SEHNR, CDR2 FQNEAQ (reference sequence). The CDR3 protein is CASSQMAGSEQFF. The CDR3 DNA reads TGTGCCAGCAGCCAGATGGCGGGGAGTGAGCAGTTCTTC.

This chain joins TRBV27 and TRBJ1-5, with TRBD1 as a possible D gene (5 bases). Germline V gives CDR1 MNHEY, CDR2 SMNVEV (reference sequence). Trimming removed 4 bases from V and 11 bases from J, with 12 bases in between. This CDR3 is built from 12 residues. CDR3 sequence: CASSSVGGAQHF. CDR3 coding DNA: TGTGCCAGCAGTTCCGTAGGAGGGGCCCAGCATTTT.

The chain couples TRBV27 to TRBJ2-7, with 11 bases fitting TRBD1. The V gene's germline CDR1 is MNHEY and CDR2 SMNVEV (reference sequence). The trim removed 5 bases at V and 7 bases at J, leaving 10 bases unmatched. The length of the CDR3 is 15 residues. CDR3 in amino acids: CASSQRTGGTWEQYF. As DNA, the CDR3 is TGTGCCAGCAGTCAAAGGACAGGGGGCACTTGGGAGCAGTACTTC.

The chain combines TRBV11-3 with TRBJ2-1; the match to TRBD1 covers 7 bases. Trimming cost V 5 bases and J 7 bases; bases outside gene matches: 8. The CDR3 spans 14 residues. Germline V gives CDR1 SGHNT, CDR2 YENEEA. As DNA, the CDR3 is TGTGCCAGCAGCCCAGACGGGACAGAGAATGAGCAGTTCTTC. Translating it yields CASSPDGTENEQFF.

Only one count was recorded for this clone. V usage is TRBV24-1 and J usage is TRBJ2-5; no clear D. Per the germline V gene, CDR1 is KGHDR and CDR2 is SFDVKD. The V gene lost 5 bases and the J gene lost 3 bases, with 27 bases spanning the gap. CDR3 size: 19 residues. The CDR3 nucleotides read TGTGCCACCAGTGCCTCGCGAAGATCCCCCTCACAGCCCGAAGAGACCCAGTACTTC. Residues: CATSASRRSPSQPEETQYF.

The sample holds one count of this clone. This chain connects TRBV7-6 to TRBJ1-6; 8 bases map to TRBD1. The CDR3 is 16 residues long. In germline, CDR1 is SGHVS, CDR2 FNYEAQ. With 6 bases clipped from V and 6 bases from J, the junction kept 10 bases outside the gene matches. This CDR3 is CASSLTGTGANSPLHF. The CDR3 nucleotides are TGTGCCAGCAGTTTAACCGGGACAGGAGCTAATTCACCCCTCCACTTT.